The count of the clone carrying this TCR beta chain is one. Its cognate antigen is unknown. This CDR3 comprises 14 residues. Trimming took 5 bases from V and 4 from J; bases not matched to a gene: 7. The germline CDR1 and CDR2 sequences are MDHEN and SYDVKM. CD4+ cells were split into CD45RA+ naive and CD45RA-negative memory subsets. Researchers ran the assay at a deep level. Data came from immunoSEQ multiplex PCR; TCRdb stores just in-frame clones and leaves some out. In the table there are around 510,000 clones, roughly 95% of which are singletons. The source of the sample is a study of shared clonotypes between healthy human individuals. Study-level findings and limits: Lower generation probabilities were found for non-shared clonotypes than for those shared by all four donors. Across subsets, estimated richness was generally greater for naive than for memory populations.

The chain uses TRBV28 and TRBJ2-7, with 8 nucleotides matching TRBD1. Sequencing input: naive CD4+ T cells sorted from blood. The subset: CD45RA+ positively selected. This clonotype originated in a woman aged 30 to 39 in good health. CDR3 sequence: CASSLITGGYEQYF. The CDR3 bases are TGTGCCAGCAGTCTGATTACAGGGGGTTACGAGCAGTACTTC.